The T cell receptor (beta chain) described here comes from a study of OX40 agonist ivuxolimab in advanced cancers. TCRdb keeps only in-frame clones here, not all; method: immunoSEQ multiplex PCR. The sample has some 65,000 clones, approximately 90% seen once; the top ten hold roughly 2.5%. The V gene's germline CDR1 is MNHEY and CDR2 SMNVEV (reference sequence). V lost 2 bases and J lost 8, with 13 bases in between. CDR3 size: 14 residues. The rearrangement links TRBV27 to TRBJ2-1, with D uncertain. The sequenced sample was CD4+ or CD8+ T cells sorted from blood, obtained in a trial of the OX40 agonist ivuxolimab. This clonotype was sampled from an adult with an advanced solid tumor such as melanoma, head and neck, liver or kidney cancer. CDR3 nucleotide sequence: TGTGCCAGCAGTTTAAATGAAGCAGGCGATGAGCAGTTCTTC. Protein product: CASSLNEAGDEQFF.